These T cell receptor beta chains were read from a single sample in a study of blood T cell repertoires in COVID-19. Sequencing was performed with immunoSEQ multiplex PCR; in TCRdb, only in-frame clones are kept and a portion is missing. This table holds under 200,000 clones, around 82% found once. The sequencing input was peripheral blood. Source of these receptors: a woman older than 75 with acute or convalescent COVID-19. Both conserved end residues are part of each CDR3. The order of the fields is clone size, D gene, J gene, V gene, CDR3 protein, CDR3 DNA. A D gene is named only where the DNA matches it firmly. Expanded clones are given a class, and other clones once, few, many or no size at all.

. | TRBD1 | TRBJ1-4 | TRBV6-5 | CASGTGLEKLFF | TGTGCCAGTGGGACAGGGCTTGAAAAACTGTTTTTT
. | TRBD1 | TRBJ1-1 | TRBV15 | CATSRGQGDFTEAFF | TGTGCCACCAGCAGAGGGCAGGGGGATTTCACTGAAGCTTTCTTT
few | TRBD1 | TRBJ2-3 | TRBV19 | CASRIWDSHTDTQYF | TGTGCCAGTAGAATCTGGGACAGCCACACAGATACGCAGTATTTT
. | . | TRBJ2-5 | TRBV29-1 | CSVEEIGGKETQYF | TGCAGCGTTGAAGAGATCGGCGGGAAAGAGACCCAGTACTTC
. | . | TRBJ1-1 | TRBV18 | CASSPAGRTTEAFF | TGTGCCAGCTCACCAGCAGGGCGGACCACTGAAGCTTTCTTT
. | . | TRBJ2-4 | TRBV5-4 | CATEFADIQYF | TGTGCCACCGAGTTCGCCGACATTCAGTACTTC
. | TRBD1 | TRBJ1-3 | TRBV14 | CASSQWTGGNTIYF | TGTGCCAGCAGCCAATGGACAGGTGGAAACACCATATATTTT
. | TRBD1 | TRBJ2-2 | TRBV5-1 | CASSPSGTGNTGELFF | TGCGCCAGCAGCCCTTCCGGGACAGGGAACACCGGGGAGCTGTTTTTT
. | TRBD2 | TRBJ2-3 | TRBV3-1/TRBV3-2 | CASSLSLAGSTDTQYF | TGTGCCAGCAGCCTATCACTAGCGGGAAGCACAGATACGCAGTATTTT
many | TRBD2 | TRBJ2-7 | TRBV5-1 | CASSPGGSGGAHEQYF | TGCGCCAGCAGCCCCGGCGGTAGCGGGGGGGCCCACGAGCAGTACTTC
. | . | TRBJ1-1 | TRBV3-1/TRBV3-2 | CASSQMGANTEAFF | TGTGCCAGCAGCCAAATGGGGGCGAACACTGAAGCTTTCTTT
. | TRBD1 | TRBJ1-3 | TRBV4-1 | CASSQVTGETGNTIYF | TGCGCCAGCAGCCAAGTTACAGGGGAAACTGGAAACACCATATATTTT
few | . | TRBJ2-2 | TRBV7-8 | CASSWKRISNTGELFF | TGTGCCAGCAGCTGGAAGAGGATTTCGAACACCGGGGAGCTGTTTTTT
. | TRBD2 | TRBJ2-5 | TRBV7-9 | CASRLSGTQETQYF | TGTGCCAGCCGACTAAGCGGGACTCAAGAGACCCAGTACTTC
. | TRBD1 | TRBJ2-7 | TRBV5-4 | CASSLGGQVLGEQYF | TGTGCCAGCAGCTTGGGTGGACAGGTGCTGGGCGAGCAGTACTTC
. | TRBD1 | TRBJ2-1 | TRBV18 | CASSAPGQGYNEQFF | TGTGCCAGCTCAGCGCCGGGACAGGGCTACAATGAGCAGTTCTTC
. | . | TRBJ1-1 | TRBV6-1 | CASSEVGGQAFF | TGTGCCAGCAGTGAAGTGGGGGGGCAGGCTTTCTTT
. | . | TRBJ1-5 | TRBV7-9 | CASSSMGGNQPQHF | TGTGCCAGCAGCTCTATGGGGGGTAATCAGCCCCAGCATTTT
. | TRBD1 | TRBJ2-7 | TRBV18 | CASSPGTGGDEQYF | TGTGCCAGCTCACCCGGGACAGGGGGCGACGAGCAGTACTTC
large | . | TRBJ2-7 | TRBV24-1 | CATNGGRGVYEQYF | TGTGCCACCAACGGGGGTCGCGGCGTCTACGAGCAGTACTTC
. | TRBD1 | TRBJ1-2 | TRBV29-1 | CSVRDREGYGYTF | TGCAGCGTTCGGGACAGGGAAGGCTATGGCTACACCTTC
. | . | TRBJ1-1 | TRBV27 | CASMAGMNTEAFF | TGTGCCAGCATGGCAGGAATGAACACTGAAGCTTTCTTT
. | TRBD2 | TRBJ2-3 | TRBV10-3 | CAATSGRSTDTQYF | TGTGCCGCGACTAGCGGGCGAAGCACAGATACGCAGTATTTT